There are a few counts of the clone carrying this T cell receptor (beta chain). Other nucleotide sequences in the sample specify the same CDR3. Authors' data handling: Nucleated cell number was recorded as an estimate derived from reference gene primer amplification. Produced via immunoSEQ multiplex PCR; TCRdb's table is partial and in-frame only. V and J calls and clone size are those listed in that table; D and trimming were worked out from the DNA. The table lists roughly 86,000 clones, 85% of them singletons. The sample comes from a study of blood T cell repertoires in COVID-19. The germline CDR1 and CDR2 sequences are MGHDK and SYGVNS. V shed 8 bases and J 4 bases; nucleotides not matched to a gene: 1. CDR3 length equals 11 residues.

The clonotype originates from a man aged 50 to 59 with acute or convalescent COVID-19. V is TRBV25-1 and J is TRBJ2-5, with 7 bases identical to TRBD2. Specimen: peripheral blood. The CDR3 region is CASGGGETQYF. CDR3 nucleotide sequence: TGTGCCAGCGGGGGGGGAGAGACCCAGTACTTC.